The text below deals with one T cell receptor (beta chain). Its antigen is unknown. This sample stems from a study of T cells in Graves' hyperthyroidism and ophthalmopathy. What was amplified from RNA transcripts were TCR beta CDR3 regions. HTBI primers drove first-round RT-PCR of the TCR CDR3. A single record per CDR3 protein comes from TCRdb applying MiXCR to the multiplex PCR reads. The profile shows 330,000 or so distinct CDR3 sequences, roughly 18% of them singletons. Germline V gene lookup returns CDR1 SGHAT and CDR2 FQDESV (reference sequence). The V end lost 1 base, the J end lost 10 bases, and 26 bases lay between the germline ends. This CDR3 is 17 amino acids long. Lactation, pregnancy, other autoimmune disease or uncontrolled infection excluded patients. Study outcomes and limitations: The majority of expanded thyroid clonotypes above 0.001 also appeared in blood.

Source material: blood. The V call is TRBV11-1, the J call TRBJ2-7; D not certain. The sequence was collected from a woman between 35 and 50 years old with Graves' ophthalmopathy. The CDR3: CASSLVVGPGGILPQYF. The CDR3 region has the DNA TGTGCCAGCAGCTTAGTTGTAGGGCCCGGTGGCATCCTACCACAGTACTTC.